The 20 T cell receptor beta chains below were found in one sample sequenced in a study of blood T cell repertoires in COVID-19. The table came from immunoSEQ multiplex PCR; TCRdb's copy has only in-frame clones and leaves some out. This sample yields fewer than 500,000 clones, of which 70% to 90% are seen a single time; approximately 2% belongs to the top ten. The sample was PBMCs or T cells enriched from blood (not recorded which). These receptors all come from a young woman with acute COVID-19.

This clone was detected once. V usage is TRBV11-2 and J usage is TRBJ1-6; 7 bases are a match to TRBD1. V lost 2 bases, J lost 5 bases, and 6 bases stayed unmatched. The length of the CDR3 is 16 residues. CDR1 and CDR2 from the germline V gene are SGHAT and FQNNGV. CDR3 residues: CASSLLTGKNNSPLHF. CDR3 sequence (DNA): TGTGCCAGCAGCTTATTGACAGGGAAAAATAATTCACCCCTCCACTTT.

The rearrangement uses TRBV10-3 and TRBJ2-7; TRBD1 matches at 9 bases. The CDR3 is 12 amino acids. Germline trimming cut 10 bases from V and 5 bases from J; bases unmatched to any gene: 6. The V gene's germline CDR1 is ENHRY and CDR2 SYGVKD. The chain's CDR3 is CATKQGADEQYF. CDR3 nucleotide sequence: TGTGCCACAAAACAGGGGGCCGACGAGCAGTACTTC.

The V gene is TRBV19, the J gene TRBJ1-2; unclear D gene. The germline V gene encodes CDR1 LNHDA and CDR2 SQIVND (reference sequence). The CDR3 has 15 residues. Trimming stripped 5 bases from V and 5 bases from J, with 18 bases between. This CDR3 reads CASSPPWAGTYGYTF. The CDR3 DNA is TGTGCCAGTAGTCCCCCCTGGGCGGGAACTTATGGCTACACCTTC.

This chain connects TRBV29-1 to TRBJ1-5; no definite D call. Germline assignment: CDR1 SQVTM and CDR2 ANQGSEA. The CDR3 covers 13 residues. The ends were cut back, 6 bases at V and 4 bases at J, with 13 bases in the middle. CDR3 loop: CSVVENLNQPQHF. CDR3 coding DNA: TGCAGCGTGGTCGAAAACCTAAATCAGCCCCAGCATTTT.

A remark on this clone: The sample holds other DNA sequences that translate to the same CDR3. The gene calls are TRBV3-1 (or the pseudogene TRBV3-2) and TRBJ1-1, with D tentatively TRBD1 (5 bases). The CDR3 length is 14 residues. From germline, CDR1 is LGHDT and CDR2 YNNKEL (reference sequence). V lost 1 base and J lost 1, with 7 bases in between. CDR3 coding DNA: TGTGCCAGCAGCCAAGGGGGCAGGAACACTGAAGCTTTCTTT. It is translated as CASSQGGRNTEAFF.

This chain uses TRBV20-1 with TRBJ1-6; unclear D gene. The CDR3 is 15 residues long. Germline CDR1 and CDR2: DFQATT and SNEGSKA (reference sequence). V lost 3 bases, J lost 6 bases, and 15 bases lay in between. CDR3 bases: TGCAGTGCTAGTAACGGGATCGACCGTAATTCACCCCTCCACTTT. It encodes CSASNGIDRNSPLHF.

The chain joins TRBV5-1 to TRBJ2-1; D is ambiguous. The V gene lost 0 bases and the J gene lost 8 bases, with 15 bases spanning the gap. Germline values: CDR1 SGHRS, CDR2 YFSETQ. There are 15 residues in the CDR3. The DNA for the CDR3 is TGCGCCAGCAGCTTGGGGTCGGGTCCCTTCGATGAGCAGTTCTTC. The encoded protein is CASSLGSGPFDEQFF.

The DNA of the CDR3 is TGTGCCAGCAGCCAACGGCCCCTAGCGGGGGGGGACAATGAGCAGTTCTTC. This sequence encodes CASSQRPLAGGDNEQFF. The V gene is TRBV3-1 (or the pseudogene TRBV3-2), the J gene TRBJ2-1; 12 nucleotides align to TRBD2. The CDR3 spans 17 residues. J lost 5 bases, V lost 2 bases, and 7 bases had no gene match. Germline V gene lookup returns CDR1 LGHDT and CDR2 YNNKEL (reference sequence).

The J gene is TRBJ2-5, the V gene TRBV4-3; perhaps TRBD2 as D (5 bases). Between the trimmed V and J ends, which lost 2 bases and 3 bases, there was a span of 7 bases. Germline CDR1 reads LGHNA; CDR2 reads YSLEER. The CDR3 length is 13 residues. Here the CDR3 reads CASSQSSKETQYF. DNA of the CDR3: TGCGCCAGCAGCCAATCTAGCAAAGAGACCCAGTACTTC.

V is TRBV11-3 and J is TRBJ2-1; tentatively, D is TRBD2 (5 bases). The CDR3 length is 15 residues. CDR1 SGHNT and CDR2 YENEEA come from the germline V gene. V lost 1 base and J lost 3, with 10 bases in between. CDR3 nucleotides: TGTGCCAGCAGCTTAGGAAGGGAGAGCTACAATGAGCAGTTCTTC. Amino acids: CASSLGRESYNEQFF.

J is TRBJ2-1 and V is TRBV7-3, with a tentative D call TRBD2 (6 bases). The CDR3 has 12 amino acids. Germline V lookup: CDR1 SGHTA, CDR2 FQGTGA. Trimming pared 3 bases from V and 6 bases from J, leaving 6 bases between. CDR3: CASSFSGNEQFF. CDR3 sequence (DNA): TGTGCCAGCAGCTTTAGCGGCAATGAGCAGTTCTTC.

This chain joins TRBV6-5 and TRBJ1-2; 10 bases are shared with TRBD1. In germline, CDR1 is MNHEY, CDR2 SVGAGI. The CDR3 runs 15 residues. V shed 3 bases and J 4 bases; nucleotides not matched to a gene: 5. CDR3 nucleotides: TGTGCCAGCAGTTATACCGGGACAGGGGTCTATGGCTACACCTTC. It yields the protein CASSYTGTGVYGYTF.

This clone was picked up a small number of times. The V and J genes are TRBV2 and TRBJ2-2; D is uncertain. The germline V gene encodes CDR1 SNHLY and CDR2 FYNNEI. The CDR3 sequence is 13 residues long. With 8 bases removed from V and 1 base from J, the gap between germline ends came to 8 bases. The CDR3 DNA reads TGTGCCAGCTCTGGCCTGAACACCGGGGAGCTGTTTTTT. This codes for CASSGLNTGELFF. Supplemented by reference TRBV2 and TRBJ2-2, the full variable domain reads EPEVTQTPSHQVTQMGQEVILRCVPISNHLYFYWYRQILGQKVEFLVSFYNNEISEKSEIFDDQFSVERPDGSNFTLKIRSTKLEDSAMYFCASSGLNTGELFFGEGSRLTVL.

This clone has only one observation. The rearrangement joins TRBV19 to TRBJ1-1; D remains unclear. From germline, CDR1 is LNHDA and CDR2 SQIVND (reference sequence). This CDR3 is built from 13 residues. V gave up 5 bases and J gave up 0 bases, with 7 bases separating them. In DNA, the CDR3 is TGTGCCAGTAGTTTCGGTCTGAACACTGAAGCTTTCTTT. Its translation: CASSFGLNTEAFF. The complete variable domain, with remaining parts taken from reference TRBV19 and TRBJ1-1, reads DGGITQSPKYLFRKEGQNVTLSCEQNLNHDAMYWYRQDPGQGLRLIYYSQIVNDFQKGDIAEGYSVSREKKESFPLTVTSAQKNPTAFYLCASSFGLNTEAFFGQGTRLTVV.

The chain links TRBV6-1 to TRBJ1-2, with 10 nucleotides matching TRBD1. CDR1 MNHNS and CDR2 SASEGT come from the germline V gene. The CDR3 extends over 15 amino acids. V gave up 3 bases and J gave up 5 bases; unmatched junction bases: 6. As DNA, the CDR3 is TGTGCCAGCAGTGATGGGACAGGGGTGGGATATGGCTACACCTTC. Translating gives CASSDGTGVGYGYTF.

The DNA for the CDR3 is TGTGCCAGCAGTCCGGGGGTTGGGGGACCGGAAGGCTACACCTTC. It specifies CASSPGVGGPEGYTF. This rearrangement joins TRBV2 to TRBJ1-2, with D tentatively TRBD1 (5 bases). The CDR3 is made up of 15 amino acids. The germline gives CDR1 SNHLY, CDR2 FYNNEI. The ends were cut back, 5 bases at V and 8 bases at J, with 21 bases in the middle. The whole variable domain, remainder taken from reference TRBV2 and TRBJ1-2, is EPEVTQTPSHQVTQMGQEVILRCVPISNHLYFYWYRQILGQKVEFLVSFYNNEISEKSEIFDDQFSVERPDGSNFTLKIRSTKLEDSAMYFCASSPGVGGPEGYTFGSGTRLTVV.

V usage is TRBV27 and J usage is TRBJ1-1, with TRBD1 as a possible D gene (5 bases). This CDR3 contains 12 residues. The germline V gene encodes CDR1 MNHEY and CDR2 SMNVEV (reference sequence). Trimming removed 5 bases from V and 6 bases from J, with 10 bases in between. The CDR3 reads CASSGGAAEAFF. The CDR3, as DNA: TGTGCCAGCAGTGGTGGGGCAGCTGAAGCTTTCTTT.

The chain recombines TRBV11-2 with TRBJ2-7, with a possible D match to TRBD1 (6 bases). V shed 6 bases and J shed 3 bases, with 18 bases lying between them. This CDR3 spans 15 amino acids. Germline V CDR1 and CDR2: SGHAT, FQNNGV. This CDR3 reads CASRYGAGAGYEQYF. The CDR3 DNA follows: TGTGCCAGCAGATACGGAGCAGGGGCAGGCTACGAGCAGTACTTC.

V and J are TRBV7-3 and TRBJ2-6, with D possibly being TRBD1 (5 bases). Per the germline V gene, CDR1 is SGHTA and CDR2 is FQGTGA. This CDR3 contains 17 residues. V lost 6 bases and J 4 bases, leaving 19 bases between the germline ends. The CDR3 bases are TGTGCCAGCAGTGACAACGTTTCAGGGTCGGGGGCCAACGTCCTGACTTTC. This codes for CASSDNVSGSGANVLTF.

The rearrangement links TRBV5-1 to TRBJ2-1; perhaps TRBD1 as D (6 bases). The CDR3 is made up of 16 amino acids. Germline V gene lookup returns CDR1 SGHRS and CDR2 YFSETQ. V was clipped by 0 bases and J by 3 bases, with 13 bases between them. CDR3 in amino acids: CASSLVEADSYNEQFF. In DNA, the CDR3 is TGCGCCAGCAGCTTGGTAGAGGCGGACAGCTACAATGAGCAGTTCTTC.